What follows describes a single T cell receptor (beta chain). Its antigen is unidentified. This entry belongs to a study of cytomegalovirus exposure and HLA in healthy donors. Study-wide results and caveats: It emerged from a later analysis that several of the most significant clusters appeared to be linked to common viral pathogens. It was only CMV serostatus that was available as immune exposure information. Investigators reported 150 to 200 TCR beta chains as tied to cytomegalovirus. Compared with the approximately 700-donor mean, an Asian-associated ancestry cluster reportedly had fewer N-insertions, according to a later analysis.

Primers included in the PCR were 60 Vbeta and 13 Jbeta primers. Profiling relied on immunoSEQ multiplex PCR, and the TCRdb table lists in-frame clones only, not all of them. The sample has 150,000 to 200,000 clones, more than 65% seen once. The CDR3 is 13 residues long. CDR1 and CDR2 from the germline V gene are MNHNY and SVGAGI (reference sequence). V dropped 2 bases and J dropped 2 bases, with 7 bases sitting between them. The J gene is TRBJ2-7, the V gene TRBV6-6; D is ambiguous. The origin of this receptor is a woman aged 25 to 39 in good health and CMV-seronegative. Sequencing was done on a sample of PBMCs. The CDR3 DNA is TGTGCCAGCAGTTACGAGCCCCCCTACGAGCAGTACTTC. Protein: CASSYEPPYEQYF.